The 29 T cell receptor beta chains below were found in one sample sequenced in a study of CXCR3-negative and CXCR3-positive naive CD8 T cells. Preparation of TRB cDNA libraries relied on 5' RACE carrying UMI labels. TCRdb re-analyzed the 5' RACE reads; it lists each CDR3 protein once, without DNA. Its listing shows 35,000 to 50,000 distinct CDR3 sequences. Sequences were obtained from memory CD8+ T cells from blood. These receptors were obtained from a human donor in good health. Some clones in this sample may be carry-over from other donors' samples.

V is TRBV6-2 or TRBV6-3 and J is TRBJ2-5. The germline CDR1 and CDR2 sequences are MNHEY and SVGEGT. This CDR3 has 14 amino acids. The CDR3 reads CASSYGVYPETQYF.

This chain links TRBV28 with TRBJ2-3; no DNA is available, so the TRBD2 call from TCRdb remains unchecked. CDR3 length: 14 amino acids. Germline CDR1 and CDR2: MDHEN and SYDVKM. CDR3 in amino acids: CASNGRTRTDTQYF.

This rearrangement joins TRBV7-8 to TRBJ2-5; with no DNA, the TCRdb D assignment of TRBD2 cannot be verified. Germline CDR1 reads SGHVS; CDR2 reads FQNEAQ. This CDR3 is built from 14 residues. The CDR3 loop is CASSPQRTQETQYF.

The V call is TRBV7-2, the J call TRBJ2-7; absent DNA, TCRdb's TRBD2 call cannot be checked. CDR1 SGHTA and CDR2 FQGNSA come from the germline V gene. The CDR3 has 20 residues. This CDR3 reads CASSLEGGLTMANPNPEQYF. The full variable domain, its missing parts supplied by reference TRBV7-2 and TRBJ2-7, is GAGVSQSPSNKVTEKGKDVELRCDPISGHTALYWYRQSLGQGLEFLIYFQGNSAPDKSGLPSDRFSAERTGGSVSTLTIQRTQQEDSAVYLCASSLEGGLTMANPNPEQYFGPGTRLTVT.

The CDR3 reads CASSLTGQGNTEAFF. J is TRBJ1-1 and V is TRBV7-3; there is no DNA to check the TCRdb D call of TRBD1. Looked up from germline, CDR1 is SGHTA and CDR2 is FQGTGA. The CDR3 length is 15 residues.

This chain links TRBV6-1 with TRBJ2-7; TCRdb's assignment of TRBD1 cannot be checked, as there is no DNA. CDR3 length equals 14 residues. Germline CDR1 reads MNHNS; CDR2 reads SASEGT. The CDR3 loop is CASSARGRPGEQYF.

Measured by frequency, this clonotype is medium-sized. The chain is built from TRBV4-3 and TRBJ2-1; the TRBD1 assignment by TCRdb is unverifiable without DNA. In germline, CDR1 is LGHNA, CDR2 YSLEER. CDR3 length: 15 amino acids. CDR3 residues: CASSQDGNRLNEQFF.

The rearrangement joins TRBV7-9 to TRBJ2-7; TCRdb's assignment of TRBD2 cannot be checked, as there is no DNA. CDR1 and CDR2 from the germline V gene are SEHNR and FQNEAQ (reference sequence). The CDR3 spans 14 residues. CDR3 sequence reads: CASTSGGLSYEQYF.

The chain uses TRBV4-1 and TRBJ2-3; TCRdb lists TRBD1, though no DNA is available to test this call. CDR3 size: 16 residues. Germline V gene lookup returns CDR1 MGHRA and CDR2 YSYEKL. The CDR3 here is CASSQDPGEATDTQYF.

The rearrangement joins TRBV4-3 to TRBJ2-3; the D call from TCRdb, TRBD1, cannot be confirmed without DNA. CDR1 LGHNA and CDR2 YSLEER come from the germline V gene. CDR3 length: 15 residues. CDR3: CASSQSTGGPDTQYF.

The chain couples TRBV27 to TRBJ2-7. CDR3 length: 13 residues. Germline assignment: CDR1 MNHEY and CDR2 SMNVEV (reference sequence). The CDR3 region is CASSLGQDYEQHF.

This rearrangement joins TRBV29-1 to TRBJ2-3; the TCRdb D gene call, TRBD1, has no DNA to confirm it. The CDR3 loop spans 15 amino acids. Per germline, CDR1 SQVTM and CDR2 ANQGSEA. This CDR3 reads CSVSRTGTGTDTQYF.

CDR3 amino acids: CASRTTGDTEAFF. The rearrangement joins TRBV6-5 to TRBJ1-1; TCRdb's assignment of TRBD1 cannot be checked, as there is no DNA. This CDR3 is built from 13 residues. Looked up from germline, CDR1 is MNHEY and CDR2 is SVGAGI.

This chain connects TRBV27 to TRBJ1-4; TCRdb indicates TRBD1, and absent DNA this call remains unverified. Germline CDR1 and CDR2: MNHEY and SMNVEV (reference sequence). CDR3 size: 14 residues. The CDR3: CASRHRGLSEKLFF. The full variable domain, completed using reference TRBV27 and TRBJ1-4, is EAQVTQNPRYLITVTGKKLTVTCSQNMNHEYMSWYRQDPGLGLRQIYYSMNVEVTDKGDVPEGYKVSRKEKRNFPLILESPSPNQTSLYFCASRHRGLSEKLFFGSGTQLSVL.

The V and J genes are TRBV25-1 and TRBJ2-5. The CDR3 runs 12 residues. In germline, CDR1 is MGHDK, CDR2 SYGVNS. The CDR3 loop reads CASSEVQETQYF.

The CDR3: CAIAPGLETETQYF. The V gene is TRBV10-3, the J gene TRBJ2-5; TCRdb gives TRBD2 as the D gene, but with no DNA this cannot be confirmed. This CDR3 has 14 residues. Looked up from germline, CDR1 is ENHRY and CDR2 is SYGVKD.

The chain's CDR3 is CSARAYYTSGDFSYEQYF. The J gene is TRBJ2-7, the V gene TRBV20-1; lacking DNA, the TRBD2 call made by TCRdb goes unchecked. Germline CDR1 is DFQATT and CDR2 is SNEGSKA (reference sequence). This CDR3 has 18 residues.

This chain joins TRBV7-3 and TRBJ1-1; checking the TCRdb D call of TRBD1 is not possible without DNA. The germline V gene has CDR1 SGHTA and CDR2 FQGTGA. The CDR3 spans 15 residues. This CDR3 is CASSLLGGINTEAFF. The whole variable domain, filled in from reference TRBV7-3 and TRBJ1-1, reads GAGVSQTPSNKVTEKGKYVELRCDPISGHTALYWYRQSLGQGPEFLIYFQGTGAADDSGLPNDRFFAVRPEGSVSTLKIQRTERGDSAVYLCASSLLGGINTEAFFGQGTRLTVV.

The V call is TRBV6-2 or TRBV6-3, the J call TRBJ2-1; the TRBD1 assignment by TCRdb is unverifiable without DNA. The germline V gene encodes CDR1 MNHEY and CDR2 SVGEGT. The CDR3 loop spans 13 amino acids. The CDR3 loop is CAVLTGIYNEQFF.

The CDR3 loop is CASKSYLLAGVANTGELFF. This chain links TRBV7-9 with TRBJ2-2; the D gene TCRdb calls, TRBD2, cannot be checked with no DNA. The germline gives CDR1 SEHNR, CDR2 FQNEAQ (reference sequence). The CDR3 contains 19 residues.

V usage is TRBV28 and J usage is TRBJ2-7; TCRdb calls TRBD1, which cannot be checked without DNA. The germline V gene has CDR1 MDHEN and CDR2 SYDVKM. The CDR3 length is 13 residues. CDR3 region: CASSLPGSAEQYF.

The CDR3 spells CAMGTGNSNQPQHF. This chain connects TRBV10-3 to TRBJ1-5; TCRdb gives TRBD1 as the D gene, but with no DNA this cannot be confirmed. The CDR3 contains 14 residues. The germline gives CDR1 ENHRY, CDR2 SYGVKD.

CDR3 amino acids: CASSFPQGITGELFF. The chain joins TRBV11-2 to TRBJ2-2; TCRdb names TRBD1, which stays unverified in the absence of DNA. CDR3 length equals 15 residues. The V gene's germline CDR1 is SGHAT and CDR2 FQNNGV.

This chain joins TRBV28 and TRBJ2-5. CDR1 is MDHEN, CDR2 SYDVKM, per germline. The CDR3 sequence is 17 residues long. The CDR3 loop reads CASSTAGVLIVRETQYF.

This rearrangement joins TRBV7-6 to TRBJ2-3; the D call from TCRdb, TRBD1, cannot be confirmed without DNA. This CDR3 contains 15 residues. The germline CDR1 and CDR2 sequences are SGHVS and FNYEAQ. The CDR3 reads CASSLSGGGSDTQYF.

The chain employs TRBV6-5 and TRBJ1-4; TCRdb reports TRBD1, a call that lacks DNA to check it against. The CDR3 length is 13 residues. From germline, CDR1 is MNHEY and CDR2 SVGAGI. CDR3 protein: CASSYTSGGKLFF.

The chain is built from TRBV29-1 and TRBJ2-2. The CDR3 totals 13 residues. Germline V gene data show CDR1 as SQVTM and CDR2 as ANQGSEA. CDR3 sequence reads: CSVLKENTGELFF.

V and J are TRBV5-6 and TRBJ2-1. This CDR3 contains 12 residues. Per the germline V gene, CDR1 is SGHDT and CDR2 is YYEEEE. The CDR3 here is CASSPQDNEQFF.

The rearrangement joins TRBV10-2 to TRBJ1-1. The CDR3 contains 12 residues. Germline V gene data show CDR1 as WSHSY and CDR2 as SAAADI. CDR3 sequence reads: CASGSMNTEAFF.